This T cell receptor beta chain emerged from a study of T cell changes during pregnancy in multiple sclerosis. The CDR3 contains 14 residues. Germline values: CDR1 SNHLY, CDR2 FYNNEI. Here immunoSEQ multiplex PCR was the method, and the copy in TCRdb shows in-frame clones only, minus some. This repertoire shows under 95,000 clones, 93% found once; its top ten account for about 0.69%. The clonotype comes from a female donor in good health, enrolled as a control in a pregnancy study. The gene calls are TRBV2 and TRBJ2-5; the match to TRBD1 covers 9 bases. The end of the DNA is better explained by TRBJ2-7, so the J call may be wrong. The source was peripheral blood, collected in the second trimester of pregnancy. The CDR3 DNA reads TGTGCCAGCCTGGTTGGGACAGGGACCTACGAGCAGTACTTC. This translates into CASLVGTGTYEQYF.